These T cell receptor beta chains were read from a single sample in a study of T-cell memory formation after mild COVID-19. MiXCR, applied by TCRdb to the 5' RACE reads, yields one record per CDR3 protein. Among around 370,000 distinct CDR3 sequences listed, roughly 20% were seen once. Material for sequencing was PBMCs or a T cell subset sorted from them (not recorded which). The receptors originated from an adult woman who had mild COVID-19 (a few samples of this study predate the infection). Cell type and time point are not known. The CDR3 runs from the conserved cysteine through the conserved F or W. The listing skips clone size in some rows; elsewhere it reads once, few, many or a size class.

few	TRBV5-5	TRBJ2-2	CASSLGPSPNTGELFF
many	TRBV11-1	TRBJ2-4	CASSLERAKNIQYF
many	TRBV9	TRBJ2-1	CASSVLSGFYNEQFF
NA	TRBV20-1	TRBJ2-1	CSARLESSYNEQFF
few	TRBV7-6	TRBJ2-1	CASSPGGPGSPNEQFF
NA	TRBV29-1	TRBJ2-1	CSVGGDRGTSYNEQFF
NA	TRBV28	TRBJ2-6	CASSYPRPSGANVLTF
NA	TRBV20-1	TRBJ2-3	CSARGSPRKGSTDTQYF
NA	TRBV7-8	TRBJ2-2	CASSVLEGHTNTGELFF
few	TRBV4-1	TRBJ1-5	CASSQAQGVQPQHF
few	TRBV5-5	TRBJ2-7	CASSLEPGTSGPGGEQYF
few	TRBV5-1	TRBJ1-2	CASRYDRERLNYGYTF